These 14 T cell receptor beta chains were all obtained from the same sample, sequenced in a study of human CD4 T cells and Enterobacteriaceae. Memory CD4+ T cells were sorted as all CD4+ cells except CD45RA+CCR7+CD95- naive cells, over 95% pure. Sequencing was performed with immunoSEQ multiplex PCR; in TCRdb, only in-frame clones are kept and a portion is missing. The sample includes under 35,000 clones, approximately 84% of them seen just once. The sample consisted of memory CD4+ T cells from blood. The receptor set was obtained from a human donor in good health.

This chain links TRBV6-6 with TRBJ2-3, with TRBD2 identical over 8 bases. Germline assignment: CDR1 MNHNY and CDR2 SVGAGI (reference sequence). The CDR3 extends over 16 amino acids. The V segment lost 8 bases and the J segment 6 bases; nucleotides outside the gene matches: 16. CDR3 sequence reads: CASRKRVAGSGDTQYF. The CDR3 DNA follows: TGTGCCAGCCGAAAGAGAGTAGCGGGATCCGGGGATACGCAGTATTTT.

A few counts support this clone. The V gene is TRBV18, the J gene TRBJ2-5; D not resolved. V lost 2 bases and J 6 bases, leaving 13 bases between the germline ends. This CDR3 contains 14 residues. From germline, CDR1 is KGHSH and CDR2 LQKENI. Here the CDR3 reads CASSPEDPGQTQYF. The CDR3 DNA follows: TGTGCCAGCTCACCAGAGGACCCAGGACAGACCCAGTACTTC.

V usage is TRBV18 and J usage is TRBJ2-3; 9 nucleotides align to TRBD2. The trim removed 3 bases at V and 2 bases at J, leaving 6 bases unmatched. Germline V gene sequence: CDR1 KGHSH, CDR2 LQKENI. The CDR3 spans 16 residues. CDR3 residues: CASSPAQRGDTDTQYF. Here the CDR3 DNA reads TGTGCCAGCTCACCGGCCCAGCGGGGGGACACAGATACGCAGTATTTT. The complete variable domain, with remaining parts taken from reference TRBV18 and TRBJ2-3, reads NAGVMQNPRHLVRRRGQEARLRCSPMKGHSHVYWYRQLPEEGLKFMVYLQKENIIDESGMPKERFSAEFPKEGPSILRIQQVVRGDSAAYFCASSPAQRGDTDTQYFGPGTRLTVL.

V usage is TRBV27 and J usage is TRBJ2-7, with 11 bases aligning to TRBD2. The CDR3 is 15 amino acids. V dropped 7 bases and J dropped 7; count of bases not matched to a gene: 12. Germline V lookup: CDR1 MNHEY, CDR2 SMNVEV (reference sequence). CDR3 DNA: TGTGCCAGCACCTTAGGTAGCGGGAGGGCTGCGGAGCAGTACTTC. This gives the protein CASTLGSGRAAEQYF.

This chain uses TRBV9 with TRBJ2-1, with TRBD1 identical over 12 bases. The CDR3 spans 15 residues. V shed 3 bases, J shed 8 bases, and the junction held 6 bases outside the gene matches. CDR1 is SGDLS and CDR2 is YYNGEE in the germline V gene. The DNA of the CDR3 is TGTGCCAGCAGCGAGGAGGGACAGGGGGCGTATGAGCAGTTCTTC. It yields the protein CASSEEGQGAYEQFF.

The rearrangement links TRBV6-5 to TRBJ1-1; weak D call: TRBD1 (6 bases). The germline CDR1 and CDR2 sequences are MNHEY and SVGAGI. Trimming stripped 6 bases from V and 6 bases from J, with 11 bases between. There are 12 residues in the CDR3. Written as DNA, the CDR3 is TGTGCCAGCAGCCTACAGGGAGCTGAAGCTTTCTTT. Translated: CASSLQGAEAFF.

The chain carries TRBV7-3 and TRBJ2-1; TRBD2 agrees at 9 bases. This CDR3 comprises 17 residues. The V gene's germline CDR1 is SGHTA and CDR2 FQGTGA. The junction had 14 bases not matched to a gene; V was cut back by 5 bases and J by 6 bases. The CDR3 coding sequence is TGTGCCAGCAGCCCCTCCGGGGGGACAGCGGGAGGCAATGAGCAGTTCTTC. It is translated as CASSPSGGTAGGNEQFF.

The table lists this clone with a few counts. This chain joins TRBV11-2 and TRBJ2-2, with no clear D. Germline CDR1 reads SGHAT; CDR2 reads FQNNGV. Between the trimmed V and J ends, which lost 6 bases and 6 bases, there was a span of 11 bases. This CDR3 region has 13 residues. The CDR3 region has the DNA TGTGCCAGCAGACCCTCAGGTGCCGGGGAGCTGTTTTTT. Translating it yields CASRPSGAGELFF.

This sequence joins TRBV4-1 and TRBJ1-5, with 7 positions matching TRBD1. The CDR3 is 16 residues long. V lost 0 bases and J lost 0; bases outside the gene matches: 2. Germline-derived CDR1 and CDR2 are MGHRA and YSYEKL. The CDR3 sequence: CASSQEGQFSNQPQHF. As DNA, the CDR3 is TGCGCCAGCAGCCAAGAGGGACAGTTTAGCAATCAGCCCCAGCATTTT.

Only one count was recorded for this clone. CDR3 DNA sequence: TGTGCCAGTAGTGCGACTAGCGGGAGAGCCGAGCAGTACTTC. Protein sequence: CASSATSGRAEQYF. The chain has TRBV19 and TRBJ2-7; 12 bases agree with TRBD2. After removal of 5 bases from V and 6 bases from J, the junction contained 5 bases not matched to a gene. CDR3 size: 14 residues. Germline V gene sequence: CDR1 LNHDA, CDR2 SQIVND (reference sequence). The variable domain in full, completed from reference TRBV19 and TRBJ2-7, reads DGGITQSPKYLFRKEGQNVTLSCEQNLNHDAMYWYRQDPGQGLRLIYYSQIVNDFQKGDIAEGYSVSREKKESFPLTVTSAQKNPTAFYLCASSATSGRAEQYFGPGTRLTVT.

The chain employs TRBV5-1 and TRBJ2-5, with 12 bases matching TRBD2. The V and J ends lost 4 bases and 7 bases, in that order; junction bases with no gene match: 2. This CDR3 comprises 13 residues. Germline V CDR1 and CDR2: SGHRS, YFSETQ. This chain's CDR3 is CASSLGLAGTQYF. The CDR3, as DNA: TGCGCCAGCAGCCTGGGACTAGCGGGGACCCAGTACTTC.

V and J are TRBV30 and TRBJ2-5, with D perhaps matching TRBD1 or TRBD2 (5 bases each). The V gene lost 7 bases and the J gene lost 9 bases, with 18 bases spanning the gap. CDR1 GTSNPN and CDR2 SVGIG come from the germline V gene (reference sequence). This CDR3 is built from 12 residues. The CDR3 coding sequence is TGTGCCTTGGAGGTTGACCGGGGCGCCCAGTACTTC. Encoded protein: CALEVDRGAQYF.

This chain connects TRBV5-1 to TRBJ2-3; D might be TRBD2 (6 bases). The CDR3 contains 14 residues. The germline V gene encodes CDR1 SGHRS and CDR2 YFSETQ. Trimming stripped 4 bases from V and 3 bases from J, with 12 bases between. CDR3 sequence reads: CASSTGETTDTQYF. The CDR3 coding sequence is TGCGCCAGCAGCACGGGGGAGACGACAGATACGCAGTATTTT.

The J gene is TRBJ2-5, the V gene TRBV25-1, with unresolved D. The germline V and J ends were trimmed by 3 bases and 5 bases, with 10 bases remaining between them. This CDR3 spans 13 amino acids. Per germline, CDR1 MGHDK and CDR2 SYGVNS. The CDR3 DNA reads TGTGCCAGCAGTGATCCCGGTTGGGAGACCCAGTACTTC. It encodes CASSDPGWETQYF. The full variable domain, completed using reference TRBV25-1 and TRBJ2-5, is EADIYQTPRYLVIGTGKKITLECSQTMGHDKMYWYQQDPGMELHLIHYSYGVNSTEKGDLSSESTVSRIRTEHFPLTLESARPSHTSQYLCASSDPGWETQYFGPGTRLLVL.